Given below is one T cell receptor (beta chain) in context. With V trimmed by 7 bases and J by 11 bases, 10 bases remained unmatched. Germline V CDR1 and CDR2: SNHLY, FYNNEI. This CDR3 contains 14 residues. This record belongs to a study of cytomegalovirus exposure and HLA in healthy donors. Repertoires were generated with immunoSEQ multiplex PCR, while TCRdb's copy carries only in-frame clones and drops some. The profile shows 50,000 to 65,000 clones, 90% to 97% of them singletons. Sequencing used PBMCs. V usage is TRBV2 and J usage is TRBJ1-4; 10 bases align to TRBD1. The TCR sequence derives from a woman aged 18-30 years in good health and CMV-seronegative. In nucleotides, the CDR3 is TGTGCCAGCAAGCCGGGACAGGGGCCTCTCAAACTGTTTTTT. It is translated as CASKPGQGPLKLFF.